The T cell receptor beta chain described here comes from a study of shared clonotypes between healthy human individuals. Overall study results and limits: Four donors shared around 5.2% of their naive CD4 clonotypes.

There are 14 residues in the CDR3. Germline V gene data show CDR1 as MDHEN and CDR2 as SYDVKM. After removal of 5 bases from V and 5 bases from J, the junction contained 7 bases not matched to a gene. Here immunoSEQ multiplex PCR was the method, and the copy in TCRdb shows in-frame clones only, minus some. The table has under 2.5 million clones, around 93% seen once. In the case of this clone: Its target is not known.

Sequencing was done on a sample of naive CD4+ T cells from PBMCs. Specified subset: CD45RA+ positively selected. This receptor was obtained from a man younger than 30 in good health. Some clones in this sample may be carry-over from other donors' samples. The rearrangement uses TRBV28 and TRBJ2-7, with TRBD1 matching 9 bases. CDR3 sequence (DNA): TGTGCCAGCAGTCCGAGGGACAGGGTCGACGAGCAGTACTTC. This sequence encodes CASSPRDRVDEQYF.